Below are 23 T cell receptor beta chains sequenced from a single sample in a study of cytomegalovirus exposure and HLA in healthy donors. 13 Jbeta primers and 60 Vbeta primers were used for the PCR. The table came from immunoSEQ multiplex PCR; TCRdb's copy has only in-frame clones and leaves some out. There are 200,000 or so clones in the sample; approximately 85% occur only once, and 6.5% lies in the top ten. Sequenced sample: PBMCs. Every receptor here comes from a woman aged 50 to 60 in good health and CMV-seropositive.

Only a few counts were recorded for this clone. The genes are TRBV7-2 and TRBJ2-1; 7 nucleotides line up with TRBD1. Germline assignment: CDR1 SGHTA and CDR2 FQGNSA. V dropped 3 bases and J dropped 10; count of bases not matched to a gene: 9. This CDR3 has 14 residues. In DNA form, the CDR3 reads TGTGCCAGCAGCTTCTCTCGACAGGGAGAGGAGCAGTTCTTC. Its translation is CASSFSRQGEEQFF.

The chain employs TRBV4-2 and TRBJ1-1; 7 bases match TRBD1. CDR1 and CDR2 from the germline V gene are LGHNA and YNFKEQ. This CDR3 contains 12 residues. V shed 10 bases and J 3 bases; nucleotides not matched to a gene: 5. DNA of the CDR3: TGTGCCACCGGACAGGAATACACTGAAGCTTTCTTT. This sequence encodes CATGQEYTEAFF.

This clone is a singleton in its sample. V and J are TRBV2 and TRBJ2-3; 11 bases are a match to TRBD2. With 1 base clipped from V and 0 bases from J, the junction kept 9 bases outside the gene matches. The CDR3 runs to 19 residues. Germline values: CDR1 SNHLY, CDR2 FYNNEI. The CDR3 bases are TGTGCCAGCAGTGAAGTTTCGGGACTAGCGGCCACTAGCACAGATACGCAGTATTTT. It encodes CASSEVSGLAATSTDTQYF.

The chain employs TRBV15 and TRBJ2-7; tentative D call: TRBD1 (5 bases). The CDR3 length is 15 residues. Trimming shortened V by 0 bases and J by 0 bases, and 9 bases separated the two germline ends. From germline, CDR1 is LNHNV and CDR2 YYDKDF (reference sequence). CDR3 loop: CATSRDPRVSYEQYF. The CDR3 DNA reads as TGTGCCACCAGCAGAGATCCCAGGGTCTCCTACGAGCAGTACTTC.

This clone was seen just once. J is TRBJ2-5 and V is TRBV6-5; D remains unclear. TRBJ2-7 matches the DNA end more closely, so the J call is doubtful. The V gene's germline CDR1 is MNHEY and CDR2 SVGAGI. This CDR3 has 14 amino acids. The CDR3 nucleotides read TGTGCCAGCAGTGGCACTACTACCAGATACGAGCAGTACTTC. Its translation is CASSGTTTRYEQYF.

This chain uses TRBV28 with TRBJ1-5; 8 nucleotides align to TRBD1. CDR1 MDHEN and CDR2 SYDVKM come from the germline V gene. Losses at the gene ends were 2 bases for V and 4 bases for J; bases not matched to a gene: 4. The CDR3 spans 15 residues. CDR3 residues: CASSLGQGLNQPQHF. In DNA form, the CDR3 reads TGTGCCAGCAGTTTAGGACAGGGACTAAATCAGCCCCAGCATTTT.

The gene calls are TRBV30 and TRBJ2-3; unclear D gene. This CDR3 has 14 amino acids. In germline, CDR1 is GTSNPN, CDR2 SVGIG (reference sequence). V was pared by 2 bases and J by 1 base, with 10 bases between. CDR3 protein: CAWSRRSGTDTQYF. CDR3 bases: TGTGCCTGGAGTCGGCGGAGTGGCACAGATACGCAGTATTTT.

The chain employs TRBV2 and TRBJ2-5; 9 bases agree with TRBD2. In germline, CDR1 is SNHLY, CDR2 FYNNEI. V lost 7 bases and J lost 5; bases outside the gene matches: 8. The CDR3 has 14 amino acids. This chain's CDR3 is CASNLGGGVETQYF. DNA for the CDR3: TGTGCCAGCAACCTGGGCGGGGGGGTTGAGACCCAGTACTTC.

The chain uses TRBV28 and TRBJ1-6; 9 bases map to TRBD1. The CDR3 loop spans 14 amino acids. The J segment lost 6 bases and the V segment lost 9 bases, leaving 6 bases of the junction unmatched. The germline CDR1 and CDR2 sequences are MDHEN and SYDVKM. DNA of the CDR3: TGTGCCAGTATTACAGGGGGCCTTAATTCACCCCTCCACTTT. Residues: CASITGGLNSPLHF.

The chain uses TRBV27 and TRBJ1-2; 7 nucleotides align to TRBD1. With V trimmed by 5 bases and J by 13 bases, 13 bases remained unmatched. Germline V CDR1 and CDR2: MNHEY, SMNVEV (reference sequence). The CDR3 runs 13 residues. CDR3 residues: CASSTQRTGTTTF. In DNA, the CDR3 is TGTGCCAGCAGTACTCAAAGGACAGGCACGACCACCTTC.

This chain's CDR3 is CASSPSLQETQYF. The CDR3 DNA reads TGTGCCAGCTCACCTTCTCTCCAAGAGACCCAGTACTTC. This chain joins TRBV18 and TRBJ2-5; D is ambiguous. CDR3 length equals 13 residues. V lost 3 bases and J lost 1, with 6 bases in between. Germline assignment: CDR1 KGHSH and CDR2 LQKENI. Full variable domain (remainder filled in from reference TRBV18 and TRBJ2-5): NAGVMQNPRHLVRRRGQEARLRCSPMKGHSHVYWYRQLPEEGLKFMVYLQKENIIDESGMPKERFSAEFPKEGPSILRIQQVVRGDSAAYFCASSPSLQETQYFGPGTRLLVL.

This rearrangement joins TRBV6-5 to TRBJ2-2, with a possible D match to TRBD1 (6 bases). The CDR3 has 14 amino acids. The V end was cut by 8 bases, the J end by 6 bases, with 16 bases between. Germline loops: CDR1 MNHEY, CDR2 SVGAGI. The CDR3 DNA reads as TGTGCCAGCGGTCGGACAGAACGGGCCGGGGAGCTGTTTTTT. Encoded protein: CASGRTERAGELFF.

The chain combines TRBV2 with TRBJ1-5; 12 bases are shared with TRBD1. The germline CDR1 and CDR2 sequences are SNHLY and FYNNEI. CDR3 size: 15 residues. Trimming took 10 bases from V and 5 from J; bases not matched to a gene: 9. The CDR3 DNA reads TGTGCCACTAAATCCGGGACAGGGGGCTATCAGCCCCAGCATTTT. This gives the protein CATKSGTGGYQPQHF.

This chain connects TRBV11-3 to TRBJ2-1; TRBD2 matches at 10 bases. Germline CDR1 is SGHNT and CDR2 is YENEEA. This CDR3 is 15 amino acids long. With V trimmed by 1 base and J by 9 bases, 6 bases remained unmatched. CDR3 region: CASSLGLAGVGEQFF. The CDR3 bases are TGTGCCAGCAGCTTAGGGCTAGCGGGAGTGGGTGAGCAGTTCTTC.

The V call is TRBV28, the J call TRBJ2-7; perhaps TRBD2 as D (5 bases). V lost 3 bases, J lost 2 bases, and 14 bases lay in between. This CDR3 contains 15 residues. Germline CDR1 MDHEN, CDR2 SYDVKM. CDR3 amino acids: CASSLERVGTYEQYF. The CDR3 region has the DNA TGTGCCAGCAGTTTGGAAAGGGTCGGGACCTACGAGCAGTACTTC.

The CDR3 sequence: CATSRDDRESMNTEAFF. The CDR3 DNA follows: TGTGCCACCAGCAGAGACGACAGGGAAAGCATGAACACTGAAGCTTTCTTT. The V and J genes are TRBV15 and TRBJ1-1; TRBD1 matches 7 bases. Per the germline V gene, CDR1 is LNHNV and CDR2 is YYDKDF (reference sequence). The CDR3 is 17 residues long. V was clipped by 0 bases and J by 0 bases; unmatched bases: 7.

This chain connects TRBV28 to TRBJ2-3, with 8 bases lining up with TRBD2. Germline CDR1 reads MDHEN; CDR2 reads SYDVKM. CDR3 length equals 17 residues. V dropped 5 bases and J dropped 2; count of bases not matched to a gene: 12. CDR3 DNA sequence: TGTGCCAGCAGTCCCCAGGAGCGGGAGACGTACACAGATACGCAGTATTTT. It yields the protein CASSPQERETYTDTQYF.

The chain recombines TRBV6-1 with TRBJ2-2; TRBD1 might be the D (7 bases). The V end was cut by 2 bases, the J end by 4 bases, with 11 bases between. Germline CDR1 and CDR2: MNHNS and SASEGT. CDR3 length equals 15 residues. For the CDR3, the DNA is TGTGCCAGCAGTGAATCAGGGGGGCCCACCGGGGAGCTGTTTTTT. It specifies CASSESGGPTGELFF.

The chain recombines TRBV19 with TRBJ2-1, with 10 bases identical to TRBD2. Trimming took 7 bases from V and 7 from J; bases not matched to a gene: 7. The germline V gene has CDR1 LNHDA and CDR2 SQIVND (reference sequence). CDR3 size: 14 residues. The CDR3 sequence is CASKSGGARNEQFF. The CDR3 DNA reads TGTGCCAGTAAAAGCGGGGGGGCCAGAAATGAGCAGTTCTTC.

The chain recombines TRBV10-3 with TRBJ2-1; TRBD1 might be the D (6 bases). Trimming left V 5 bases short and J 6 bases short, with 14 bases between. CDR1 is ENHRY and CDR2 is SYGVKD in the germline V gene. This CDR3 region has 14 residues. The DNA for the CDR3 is TGTGCCATCAGTAACACTAGAGGGGGCAATGAGCAGTTCTTC. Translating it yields CAISNTRGGNEQFF.

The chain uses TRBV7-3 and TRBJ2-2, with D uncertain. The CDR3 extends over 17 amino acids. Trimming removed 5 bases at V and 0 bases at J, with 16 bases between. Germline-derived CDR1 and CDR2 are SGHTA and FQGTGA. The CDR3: CASSPEAMLANTGELFF. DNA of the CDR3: TGTGCCAGCAGCCCTGAGGCCATGCTCGCGAACACCGGGGAGCTGTTTTTT. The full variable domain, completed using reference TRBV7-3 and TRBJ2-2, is GAGVSQTPSNKVTEKGKYVELRCDPISGHTALYWYRQSLGQGPEFLIYFQGTGAADDSGLPNDRFFAVRPEGSVSTLKIQRTERGDSAVYLCASSPEAMLANTGELFFGEGSRLTVL.

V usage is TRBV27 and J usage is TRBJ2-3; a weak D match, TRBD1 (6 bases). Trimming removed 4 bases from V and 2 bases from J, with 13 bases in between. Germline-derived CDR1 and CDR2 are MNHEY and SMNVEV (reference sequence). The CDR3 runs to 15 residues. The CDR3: CASSYYWGPTDTQYF. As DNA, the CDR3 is TGTGCCAGCAGTTACTACTGGGGGCCCACAGATACGCAGTATTTT.

The CDR3 loop reads CSVERTGWNTEAFF. In DNA form, the CDR3 reads TGCAGCGTTGAAAGGACAGGGTGGAACACTGAAGCTTTCTTT. The rearrangement joins TRBV29-1 to TRBJ1-1, with 8 bases lining up with TRBD1. Germline V lookup: CDR1 SQVTM, CDR2 ANQGSEA. Trimming removed 2 bases from V and 1 base from J; junction bases left unmatched: 3. This CDR3 spans 14 amino acids.